The clone carrying this TCR beta chain was detected a few times. Its antigen is unknown. Germline V gene lookup returns CDR1 SGHTA and CDR2 FQGNSA. This CDR3 contains 13 residues. V gave up 3 bases and J gave up 3 bases, with 8 bases separating them. The data derive from a study of regulatory T cells in long-lasting Graves disease. Study details: In persistent Graves' disease, antithyroid drugs had been taken for over 5 years and TSH receptor antibodies stayed positive. Regarding the study as a whole: Relative to new patients (approximately 1,000), persistent patients exhibited greater sharing of public clonotypes (about 3,000). Persistent disease samples used TRBV28, TRBJ1-2 and TRBJ2-5 preferentially.

The authors built TCR beta libraries using iRepertoire HTBI primers and Arm-PCR of CDR3 regions. TCRdb ran MiXCR on the multiplex PCR reads and lists one entry per CDR3 protein. The repertoire includes a few hundred thousand distinct CDR3 sequences, 23% of them detected once, and around 26% sits in the top ten. The time point was: persistent/refractory GD, antithyroid drugs over 5 years with positive TRAb. Preparation of the TCR library used RNA extracted from PBMCs. The clonotype originates from a female donor with Graves disease. J is TRBJ1-1 and V is TRBV7-2; a possible D gene is TRBD1 (6 bases). The starting material was peripheral blood mononuclear cells (PBMCs), obtained when the disease was refractory, from a patient treated with antithyroid drugs. The CDR3 reads CASSFGGHTEAFF. CDR3 in DNA: TGTGCCAGCAGCTTTGGGGGGCACACTGAAGCTTTCTTT.